This entry describes one T cell receptor beta chain. What it recognizes is unknown. CDR3 length: 15 amino acids. Germline-derived CDR1 and CDR2 are MNHNS and SASEGT. Trimming shortened V by 3 bases and J by 1 base, and 12 bases separated the two germline ends. This entry comes from a study of cytomegalovirus exposure and HLA in healthy donors. Findings of the study overall: The study flagged 150 to 200 TCR beta chains as cytomegalovirus-associated. Accurate HLA-A and HLA-B prediction from TCR beta sequences was reported for most subjects.

Both 60 Vbeta primers and 13 Jbeta primers went into the PCR. Profiled with immunoSEQ multiplex PCR; TCRdb holds only in-frame clones, not every one. The sample consists of some 98,000 clones, around 83% of them appearing once. The sequenced sample consisted of PBMCs. The clonotype was recovered from a female donor in good health and CMV-seropositive. This sequence joins TRBV6-1 and TRBJ1-1; D gene uncertain. Here the CDR3 reads CASSDEGSPNTEAFF. In nucleotides, the CDR3 is TGTGCCAGCAGTGACGAGGGCAGCCCGAACACTGAAGCTTTCTTT.